This T cell receptor (beta chain) was documented in a study of T cell clonality in common variable immunodeficiency. The CVID group had some 15 females and some 31 males, mean age roughly 39. Patients and controls were mostly of Caucasian heritage. Blood came from CVID subjects not ill and not taking immunomodulatory or immunosuppressive medication. Sequencing was performed with immunoSEQ multiplex PCR; in TCRdb, only in-frame clones are kept and a portion is missing. The record shows almost 20,000 clones for this sample, with no singletons present. Study-wide findings and caveats: Authors noted CVID clonality's cause needs subpopulation repertoire sequencing. Common variable immunodeficiency TCR beta sequences reportedly had fewer deletions and N-nucleotide insertions.

As for this clone: Antigen: not known.

This clonotype was obtained from a human donor with common variable immunodeficiency. The specimen was peripheral blood mononuclear cells.

The chain's CDR3 is CASSWTGKAEKLFF. The part of the CDR3 DNA that was read is TGTGCCAGCAGCTGGACAGGCAAGGCGGAAAAA. The chain combines TRBV6-2 or TRBV6-3 with TRBJ1-4; 7 bases are shared with TRBD1. With the read ending 3 residues before the CDR3 end, the germline J gene is used to fill in that end. The ends lost 6 bases at V and 8 bases at J; junction bases unmatched: 9. CDR1 MNHEY and CDR2 SVGEGT come from the germline V gene. The CDR3 contains 14 residues.